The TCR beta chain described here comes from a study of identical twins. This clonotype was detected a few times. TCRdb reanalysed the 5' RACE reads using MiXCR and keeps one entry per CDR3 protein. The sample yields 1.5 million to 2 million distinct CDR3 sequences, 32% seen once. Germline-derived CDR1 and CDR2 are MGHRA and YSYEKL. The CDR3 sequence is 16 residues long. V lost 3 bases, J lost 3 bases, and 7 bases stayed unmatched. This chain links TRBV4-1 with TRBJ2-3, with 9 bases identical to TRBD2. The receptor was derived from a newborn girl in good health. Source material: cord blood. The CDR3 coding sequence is TGCGCCAGCAGCCACTTTCCTAGCGGGGATACAGATACGCAGTATTTT. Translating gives CASSHFPSGDTDTQYF.